This passage covers 22 T cell receptor beta chains from one sample sequenced in a study of naive and memory T cell subsets. The library had UMIs added by 3' ligation of an oligonucleotide to TCR cDNA. Four PCR rounds used nested alpha and beta constant region primers plus the SP2 primer. TCRdb itself ran the 5' RACE reads through MiXCR, one entry per CDR3 protein. Of about 48,000 distinct CDR3 sequences in the sample, about 4.5% were seen once. Receptors were obtained from a female donor in good health.

In this sample, this clonotype turned up a few times. CDR3 coding DNA: TGTGCCAGCCGCCGGGACAGGGGGCAAGAGACCCAGTACTTC. Its protein is CASRRDRGQETQYF. The J gene is TRBJ2-5, the V gene TRBV7-6; TRBD1 aligns across 11 bases. There are 14 residues in the CDR3. Germline loops: CDR1 SGHVS, CDR2 FNYEAQ. V dropped 8 bases and J dropped 2; count of bases not matched to a gene: 4. Looking up the rest from reference TRBV7-6 and TRBJ2-5 gives the full variable domain: GAGVSQSPRYKVTKRGQDVALRCDPISGHVSLYWYRQALGQGPEFLTYFNYEAQQDKSGLPNDRFSAERPEGSISTLTIQRTEQRDSAMYRCASRRDRGQETQYFGPGTRLLVL.

Many counts were recorded for this clonotype. V gene TRBV20-1 combines with J gene TRBJ1-5; D gene ambiguous. V was trimmed by 2 bases and J by 7 bases, leaving 6 bases between them. Germline values: CDR1 DFQATT, CDR2 SNEGSKA (reference sequence). The CDR3 sequence is 11 residues long. As DNA, the CDR3 is TGCAGTGCTAGAACCGACCAGCCCCAGCATTTT. Amino acids: CSARTDQPQHF.

In this sample, this clonotype turned up many times. The J gene is TRBJ2-3, the V gene TRBV28; the D gene is possibly TRBD2 (5 bases). The CDR3 totals 15 residues. Trimming took off 3 bases at V and 4 bases at J, with 14 bases between the two ends. CDR1 is MDHEN and CDR2 is SYDVKM in the germline V gene. The CDR3 loop reads CASSLGAVGSDTQYF. CDR3 DNA sequence: TGTGCCAGCAGTTTGGGAGCGGTGGGGTCAGATACGCAGTATTTT.

This clonotype appeared once. The junction departs from germline at one end; a sequencing error may be responsible. V and J are TRBV5-1 and TRBJ1-3, with a tentative D call TRBD1 (6 bases). This CDR3 is built from 14 residues. Germline values: CDR1 SGHRS, CDR2 YFSETQ. In DNA, the CDR3 is TGCGCCAGCAGCCTGGACAGTCCTGGAGACACCATATATTTT. The encoded protein is CASSLDSPGDTIYF.

CDR3 DNA: TGTGCCATCAGTGAGACTAGCGGGAAATACAATGAGCAGTTCTTC. It specifies CAISETSGKYNEQFF. J is TRBJ2-1 and V is TRBV10-3, with TRBD2 matching over 10 bases. V trimming: 2 bases; J trimming: 4 bases; junction bases outside the gene matches: 2. This CDR3 has 15 residues. Germline V CDR1 and CDR2: ENHRY, SYGVKD.

In the case of this clonotype: A much bigger clone sits one base away, suggesting this may be a read error. The gene calls are TRBV6-2 or TRBV6-3 and TRBJ2-7; 9 bases line up with TRBD2. Germline CDR1 MNHEY, CDR2 SVGEGT. CDR3 length equals 13 residues. For the CDR3, the DNA is TGTGCCAGCAGGTACTCGACTAGCGGCGAGCAGTACTTC. Translating it yields CASRYSTSGEQYF.

This clonotype was seen many times. The V and J genes are TRBV6-5 and TRBJ1-2; TRBD1 might be the D (5 bases). Germline CDR1 reads MNHEY; CDR2 reads SVGAGI. Trimming removed 0 bases from V and 5 bases from J, with 13 bases in between. The CDR3 totals 15 residues. CDR3 sequence reads: CASSYSGGSPYGYTF. In nucleotides, the CDR3 is TGTGCCAGCAGTTACTCCGGGGGATCCCCATATGGCTACACCTTC.

This clonotype was observed many times. The rearrangement joins TRBV24-1 to TRBJ2-7; 10 bases are a match to TRBD1. V shed 4 bases, J shed 6 bases, and the junction held 8 bases outside the gene matches. Per germline, CDR1 KGHDR and CDR2 SFDVKD. The CDR3 sequence is 15 residues long. The CDR3 is CATSDRTGGGAEQYF. CDR3 in DNA: TGTGCCACCAGTGACAGGACAGGGGGAGGGGCCGAGCAGTACTTC.

About this clonotype itself: A clone one base away is much larger, so this may be a read error. This chain uses TRBV28 with TRBJ2-6, with D possibly being TRBD2 (6 bases). Per germline, CDR1 MDHEN and CDR2 SYDVKM. Deletions cut 5 bases from V and 4 bases from J, with 15 bases between. The CDR3 spans 16 residues. The CDR3 sequence is CASSLGGARGANVLTF. The CDR3 DNA is TGTGCCAGCAGTCTAGGCGGGGCGCGGGGGGCCAACGTCCTGACTTTC.

This clonotype was seen more than once but under ten times. The CDR3 here is CSVARTSGLETQYF. The DNA of the CDR3 is TGCAGCGTGGCTCGGACTAGCGGGTTAGAGACCCAGTACTTC. This sequence joins TRBV29-1 and TRBJ2-5; the match to TRBD2 covers 11 bases. V lost 6 bases and J lost 4; bases outside the gene matches: 7. Per germline, CDR1 SQVTM and CDR2 ANQGSEA. The CDR3 is 14 residues long.

The table lists this clonotype with many counts. The chain combines TRBV7-6 with TRBJ1-2; D is ambiguous. The CDR3 is 12 amino acids. V gave up 6 bases and J gave up 7 bases, with 12 bases separating them. Per the germline V gene, CDR1 is SGHVS and CDR2 is FNYEAQ. CDR3 nucleotides: TGTGCCAGCAGGGACCGCTTTTTTGGCTACACCTTC. Protein product: CASRDRFFGYTF.

This clonotype was seen many times. The CDR3: CAISELPLERSPKKPQHF. The CDR3 DNA is TGTGCCATCAGTGAACTTCCCCTTGAACGAAGCCCCAAGAAGCCCCAGCATTTT. V is TRBV10-3 and J is TRBJ1-5; D is unclear. The V and J ends lost 3 bases and 8 bases respectively, with 26 bases between them. CDR1 and CDR2 (germline): ENHRY, SYGVKD. The CDR3 is made up of 18 amino acids.

Ten or more counts support this clonotype. The V gene is TRBV29-1, the J gene TRBJ2-5; weak D call: TRBD1 (5 bases). This CDR3 has 12 residues. V lost 4 bases to trimming and J lost 5 bases, with 11 bases between them. Germline CDR1 reads SQVTM; CDR2 reads ANQGSEA. The CDR3 DNA is TGCAGCGTTGTGGGCCAGGGCGAGACCCAGTACTTC. Its translation is CSVVGQGETQYF.

This clonotype was counted between two and nine times. The chain combines TRBV5-5 with TRBJ2-1; 9 bases align to TRBD1. The CDR3 has 20 amino acids. The V segment lost 4 bases and the J segment 0 bases; nucleotides outside the gene matches: 17. In germline, CDR1 is SGHKS, CDR2 YYEKEE (reference sequence). The CDR3 spells CASSKAPGQGRLPSYNEQFF. The CDR3 DNA is TGTGCCAGCAGCAAAGCACCGGGACAGGGTAGACTACCCTCCTACAATGAGCAGTTCTTC.

In this sample, this clonotype turned up a few times. The V call is TRBV27, the J call TRBJ2-7; no reliable D call. Germline V CDR1 and CDR2: MNHEY, SMNVEV (reference sequence). V was pared by 2 bases and J by 1 base, with 9 bases between. This CDR3 has 14 amino acids. The CDR3 is CASSLRLPSYEQYF. The CDR3 nucleotides are TGTGCCAGCAGTTTACGGCTTCCATCCTACGAGCAGTACTTC.

This clonotype came up many times. This chain uses TRBV20-1 with TRBJ2-7; TRBD2 aligns across 9 bases. The CDR3 consists of 15 residues. With 0 bases clipped from V and 2 bases from J, the junction kept 5 bases outside the gene matches. CDR1 DFQATT and CDR2 SNEGSKA come from the germline V gene (reference sequence). The CDR3 protein is CSARDPAGGPYEQYF. CDR3 sequence (DNA): TGCAGTGCTAGAGATCCCGCGGGAGGGCCCTACGAGCAGTACTTC.

Comment on this clonotype: A much larger clone lies a single base off, so this may be a read error. V gene TRBV11-1 combines with J gene TRBJ2-7; the match to TRBD1 covers 8 bases. The CDR3 runs 16 residues. V was pared by 1 base and J by 6 bases, with 11 bases of the junction left unmatched. Germline assignment: CDR1 SGHAT and CDR2 FQDESV (reference sequence). Written as DNA, the CDR3 is TGTGCCAGCAGCTTAGAACTTGGGGCAGGGGGCTCCGAGCAGTACTTC. This sequence encodes CASSLELGAGGSEQYF. The full variable domain, rest sourced from reference TRBV11-1 and TRBJ2-7, is EAEVAQSPRYKITEKSQAVAFWCDPISGHATLYWYRQILGQGPELLVQFQDESVVDDSQLPKDRFSAERLKGVDSTLKIQPAELGDSAMYLCASSLELGAGGSEQYFGPGTRLTVT.

In its sample, this clonotype was seen many times. The chain has TRBV27 and TRBJ1-2, with D possibly TRBD1 on 5 matching bases. Germline-derived CDR1 and CDR2 are MNHEY and SMNVEV (reference sequence). Trimming stripped 6 bases from V and 1 base from J, with 15 bases between. The CDR3 is made up of 15 amino acids. The CDR3 here is CASSSGRIVNYGYTF. The CDR3 nucleotides are TGTGCCAGCAGCTCGGGACGGATAGTTAACTATGGCTACACCTTC.

There are many counts of this clonotype. CDR3 in amino acids: CASSLSPGPLSTDTQYF. The CDR3 DNA reads TGCGCCAGCAGCCTATCTCCGGGACCCCTTAGCACAGATACGCAGTATTTT. J is TRBJ2-3 and V is TRBV4-1; the D gene could be TRBD1 or TRBD2 (5 bases each). Looked up from germline, CDR1 is MGHRA and CDR2 is YSYEKL. This CDR3 spans 17 amino acids. V dropped 4 bases and J dropped 0 bases, with 17 bases sitting between them.

This clonotype has only a few counts. The chain combines TRBV28 with TRBJ2-2; 14 positions match TRBD2. Trimming at V came to 6 bases and at J to 5 bases, leaving 2 bases not matched to a gene. Looked up from germline, CDR1 is MDHEN and CDR2 is SYDVKM. CDR3 length: 15 residues. CDR3 loop: CASSRTSGRTGELFF. The CDR3 bases are TGTGCCAGCAGCCGGACTAGCGGGAGGACCGGGGAGCTGTTTTTT. Together with reference TRBV28 and TRBJ2-2, the CDR3 gives the full variable domain: DVKVTQSSRYLVKRTGEKVFLECVQDMDHENMFWYRQDPGLGLRLIYFSYDVKMKEKGDIPEGYSVSREKKERFSLILESASTNQTSMYLCASSRTSGRTGELFFGEGSRLTVL.

In its sample, this clonotype was seen many times. The V call is TRBV20-1, the J call TRBJ1-1; the D is unclear. Germline values: CDR1 DFQATT, CDR2 SNEGSKA (reference sequence). CDR3 length: 14 amino acids. Between the trimmed V and J ends, which lost 0 bases and 4 bases, there was a span of 12 bases. CDR3 loop: CSAREGHMGTEAFF. CDR3 sequence (DNA): TGCAGTGCTAGAGAAGGGCATATGGGCACTGAAGCTTTCTTT.

This clonotype was detected ten times or more. The rearrangement joins TRBV28 to TRBJ2-3, with D tentatively TRBD1 or TRBD2 (6 bases each). The CDR3 is 15 amino acids. The germline V gene has CDR1 MDHEN and CDR2 SYDVKM. V dropped 4 bases and J dropped 4 bases, with 15 bases sitting between them. CDR3 nucleotides: TGTGCCAGCAGTTCTCCGGGACGGGGGCCAGATACGCAGTATTTT. Amino acid sequence: CASSSPGRGPDTQYF.